This T cell receptor beta chain derives from a study of T cell responses to AZD1222 COVID-19 vaccine. Study observations and caveats: Targets within unmutated variant regions were reportedly found for nearly half of spike-specific TCRs. Mostly white British, mostly female donors; authors suggested clonal diversity may be underestimated.

Second-dose timings of about 4 or about 12 weeks were pooled. The CDR3 has 14 residues. Trimming shortened V by 0 bases and J by 0 bases, and 5 bases separated the two germline ends. Germline-derived CDR1 and CDR2 are KGHSH and LQKENI. The table lists this clone with a count of one. Antigen unknown. Clones were sequenced by immunoSEQ multiplex PCR, and TCRdb holds only the in-frame ones, with some missing. This sample carries around 140,000 clones, around 90% of them seen once, and the ten largest clones take about 1%. Here the sequenced sample was peripheral blood, taken 28 days after the second AZD1222 dose. The source of this sequence is an adult who received the AZD1222 COVID-19 vaccine. V usage is TRBV18 and J usage is TRBJ1-1; unclear D gene. For the CDR3, the DNA is TGTGCCAGCTCACCACCTACCGTGAACACTGAAGCTTTCTTT. Translated: CASSPPTVNTEAFF.